These 28 T cell receptor beta chains were sequenced from one sample in a study of cytomegalovirus exposure and HLA in healthy donors. A multiplex PCR was run with 60 Vbeta primers and 13 Jbeta primers. The repertoire was sequenced with immunoSEQ multiplex PCR; TCRdb's copy has only in-frame clones and lacks some. This table holds 210,000 or so clones, 60% to 85% found once. The sequencing input was PBMCs. The receptors were gathered from a man in his forties in good health and CMV-seronegative.

This chain connects TRBV4-2 to TRBJ1-1, with no clear D. Germline lookup yields CDR1 LGHNA and CDR2 YNFKEQ. V gave up 3 bases and J gave up 3 bases, with 14 bases separating them. There are 15 residues in the CDR3. CDR3 bases: TGTGCCAGCAGCCAGGGCCTGGCGGGTGACACTGAAGCTTTCTTT. Its translation is CASSQGLAGDTEAFF.

The chain employs TRBV6-1 and TRBJ2-5; TRBD2 is a possible D gene (7 bases). The V end was cut by 4 bases, the J end by 1 base, with 16 bases between. In germline, CDR1 is MNHNS, CDR2 SASEGT. This CDR3 contains 16 residues. DNA of the CDR3: TGTGCCAGCAGTGGCGGACTAGGGGGGCTCCAAGAGACCCAGTACTTC. It is translated as CASSGGLGGLQETQYF.

This clone has more than one count but fewer than ten. The V call is TRBV4-2, the J call TRBJ1-6; D is unclear. Trimming stripped 0 bases from V and 0 bases from J, with 15 bases between. The V gene's germline CDR1 is LGHNA and CDR2 YNFKEQ. The CDR3 is made up of 19 amino acids. DNA of the CDR3: TGTGCCAGCAGCCAAGATTTCGTGTGGAGCAGCTCCTATAATTCACCCCTCCACTTT. Translation gives CASSQDFVWSSSYNSPLHF.

The V gene is TRBV11-2, the J gene TRBJ2-5, with D unresolved. This CDR3 contains 12 residues. The germline CDR1 and CDR2 sequences are SGHAT and FQNNGV. Deletions cut 5 bases from V and 5 bases from J, with 9 bases between. The CDR3 DNA reads TGTGCCAGCAGCCCCCAGAGGGAGACCCAGTACTTC. Translation: CASSPQRETQYF.

In this sample, this clone turned up once. The J gene is TRBJ1-2, the V gene TRBV5-5; TRBD1 agrees at 8 bases. Per the germline V gene, CDR1 is SGHKS and CDR2 is YYEKEE (reference sequence). This CDR3 has 14 residues. V lost 5 bases and J lost 4; bases outside the gene matches: 7. As DNA, the CDR3 is TGTGCCAGCAGTCCAGGGGGCATCGGCTATGGCTACACCTTC. Protein product: CASSPGGIGYGYTF.

The rearrangement links TRBV5-1 to TRBJ2-2; the D gene is possibly TRBD2 (5 bases). CDR3 size: 15 residues. Looked up from germline, CDR1 is SGHRS and CDR2 is YFSETQ. The V gene lost 1 base and the J gene lost 2 bases, with 9 bases spanning the gap. CDR3 sequence (DNA): TGCGCCAGCAGCTTGTGGACTCACAACACCGGGGAGCTGTTTTTT. This sequence encodes CASSLWTHNTGELFF.

The rearrangement joins TRBV19 to TRBJ2-7; D perhaps matches TRBD1 (5 bases). V was pared by 3 bases and J by 5 bases, with 17 bases between. Germline V gene lookup returns CDR1 LNHDA and CDR2 SQIVND (reference sequence). The CDR3 is made up of 15 amino acids. The CDR3 nucleotides read TGTGCCAGTAGTATCAGGGCAGGGATTGGAGACGAGCAGTACTTC. Translating gives CASSIRAGIGDEQYF.

The chain recombines TRBV27 with TRBJ2-7; a weak D match, TRBD1 (5 bases). With 5 bases removed from V and 4 bases from J, the gap between germline ends came to 6 bases. Germline V lookup: CDR1 MNHEY, CDR2 SMNVEV (reference sequence). The CDR3 runs to 11 residues. The CDR3 DNA reads TGTGCCAGCAGTCAGGGTTACGAGCAGTACTTC. It translates to CASSQGYEQYF.

In the case of this clone: A junction end diverges from the germline sequence, so it may reflect a read error. The CDR3 is CSSSFAGTGGNQPQHF. CDR3 DNA sequence: TGTTCCAGCAGCTTCGCCGGGACAGGGGGCAATCAGCCCCAGCATTTT. The rearrangement joins TRBV7-9 to TRBJ1-5; 10 bases agree with TRBD1. Germline V lookup: CDR1 SEHNR, CDR2 FQNEAQ (reference sequence). This CDR3 has 16 residues.

The chain combines TRBV6-6 with TRBJ2-3, with D perhaps matching TRBD2 (5 bases). CDR1 is MNHNY, CDR2 SVGAGI, per germline (reference sequence). V dropped 8 bases and J dropped 3 bases, with 18 bases sitting between them. The CDR3 spans 15 residues. CDR3 sequence (DNA): TGTGCCAGCTCGCGGAGGAGGCCCGGGACAGATACGCAGTATTTT. Its protein product is CASSRRRPGTDTQYF.

V usage is TRBV18 and J usage is TRBJ1-6, with D possibly matching TRBD1 (5 bases). V gave up 2 bases and J gave up 5 bases, with 13 bases separating them. The CDR3 has 16 residues. The V gene's germline CDR1 is KGHSH and CDR2 LQKENI. The CDR3 is CASSPLGRADNSPLHF. The CDR3 nucleotides read TGTGCCAGCTCACCATTGGGCAGGGCAGATAATTCACCCCTCCACTTT.

The chain carries TRBV9 and TRBJ1-2, with 10 bases aligning to TRBD1. The CDR3 has 17 amino acids. The V gene end was trimmed by 3 bases and the J gene end by 4 bases; junction bases not matched to a gene: 12. CDR1 SGDLS and CDR2 YYNGEE come from the germline V gene. The CDR3 DNA sequence: TGTGCCAGCAGCGCCCGGGACAGGGGCTTTAGCGGCTATGGCTACACCTTC. Translated, it gives CASSARDRGFSGYGYTF.

V is TRBV28 and J is TRBJ1-2, with 12 nucleotides matching TRBD1. The germline gives CDR1 MDHEN, CDR2 SYDVKM. This CDR3 region has 14 residues. V was pared by 6 bases and J by 8 bases, with 7 bases of the junction left unmatched. The CDR3 is CASRGTGTGGGYTF. CDR3 DNA sequence: TGTGCCAGCAGGGGGACTGGGACAGGGGGCGGCTACACCTTC.

This clone was picked up one time. The chain is built from TRBV27 and TRBJ2-7, with D unresolved. Trimming left V 7 bases short and J 2 bases short, with 15 bases between. The germline CDR1 and CDR2 sequences are MNHEY and SMNVEV (reference sequence). The CDR3 loop spans 14 amino acids. Here the CDR3 DNA reads TGTGCCAGCACCGACAACCCCTTGGCCTACGAGCAGTACTTC. It is translated as CASTDNPLAYEQYF.

This chain joins TRBV19 and TRBJ1-1, with D perhaps matching TRBD1 (5 bases). Germline V lookup: CDR1 LNHDA, CDR2 SQIVND (reference sequence). The ends were cut back, 7 bases at V and 0 bases at J, with 12 bases in the middle. The CDR3 is made up of 14 amino acids. This CDR3 reads CASTSAGLNTEAFF. The CDR3, as DNA: TGTGCCAGTACTTCAGCAGGGTTGAACACTGAAGCTTTCTTT.

This clone was detected only once. V and J are TRBV5-5 and TRBJ2-6; D is possibly TRBD2 (5 bases). Germline CDR1 reads SGHKS; CDR2 reads YYEKEE (reference sequence). Trimming removed 4 bases from V and 0 bases from J, with 8 bases in between. This CDR3 has 15 residues. In DNA, the CDR3 is TGTGCCAGCAGCCGGGGAATCTCTGGGGCCAACGTCCTGACTTTC. Translating it yields CASSRGISGANVLTF.

J is TRBJ1-6 and V is TRBV15; D gene ambiguous. V was shortened by 2 bases and J by 7 bases, with 15 bases between the two germline ends. This CDR3 contains 16 residues. Germline V gene data show CDR1 as LNHNV and CDR2 as YYDKDF (reference sequence). The CDR3 is CATSRSVTESNSPLHF. The CDR3 DNA reads as TGTGCCACCAGCAGAAGTGTCACAGAAAGCAATTCACCCCTCCACTTT.

This sequence joins TRBV27 and TRBJ2-7; TRBD1 is a possible D gene (6 bases). CDR3 length: 15 amino acids. Trimming pared 6 bases from V and 5 bases from J, leaving 20 bases between. Germline-derived CDR1 and CDR2 are MNHEY and SMNVEV (reference sequence). DNA of the CDR3: TGTGCCAGCAGACAAACAGGGTTGGGTAGGCACGAGCAGTACTTC. Translating it yields CASRQTGLGRHEQYF.

V usage is TRBV10-1 and J usage is TRBJ2-7; TRBD1 matches 10 bases. The CDR3 has 14 amino acids. The J segment lost 4 bases and the V segment lost 5 bases, leaving 5 bases of the junction unmatched. Germline CDR1 WNHNN, CDR2 SYGVQD (reference sequence). The CDR3 sequence is CASSFDRGPYEQYF. Written as DNA, the CDR3 is TGCGCCAGCAGTTTCGACAGGGGGCCGTACGAGCAGTACTTC.

The chain couples TRBV27 to TRBJ1-5, with a possible D match to TRBD1 (6 bases). The V end lost 5 bases, the J end lost 3 bases, and 11 bases lay between the germline ends. CDR3 length equals 14 residues. CDR1 is MNHEY and CDR2 is SMNVEV in the germline V gene (reference sequence). The CDR3 bases are TGTGCCAGCAGTCTCCAGGGGCCCAATCAGCCCCAGCATTTT. This codes for CASSLQGPNQPQHF.

This clone was detected only a few times. The J gene is TRBJ1-3, the V gene TRBV28, with unresolved D. Germline-derived CDR1 and CDR2 are MDHEN and SYDVKM. The CDR3 has 14 amino acids. V was clipped by 8 bases and J by 0 bases, with 11 bases between them. CDR3 sequence reads: CASVGRGSGNTIYF. As DNA, the CDR3 is TGTGCCAGCGTTGGCAGAGGCTCTGGAAACACCATATATTTT.

This sequence joins TRBV15 and TRBJ2-7; a weak D match, TRBD1 (6 bases). Per the germline V gene, CDR1 is LNHNV and CDR2 is YYDKDF (reference sequence). The CDR3 spans 13 residues. The V gene lost 2 bases and the J gene lost 1 base, with 6 bases spanning the gap. The CDR3 DNA follows: TGTGCCACCAGCAGAACAGGGTCCTACGAGCAGTACTTC. It translates to CATSRTGSYEQYF.

V and J are TRBV7-9 and TRBJ1-5; possibly TRBD1 for D (5 bases). The CDR3 runs to 15 residues. V lost 1 base and J 2 bases, leaving 9 bases between the germline ends. Germline CDR1 is SEHNR and CDR2 is FQNEAQ (reference sequence). The CDR3 DNA follows: TGTGCCAGCAGCTTAGTAGGGGAGGGCAATCAGCCCCAGCATTTT. The encoded protein is CASSLVGEGNQPQHF.

The V gene is TRBV4-1, the J gene TRBJ2-5; TRBD1 is a possible D gene (6 bases). Germline CDR1 is MGHRA and CDR2 is YSYEKL. This CDR3 spans 14 amino acids. Trimming left V 4 bases short and J 0 bases short, with 9 bases between. CDR3 sequence (DNA): TGCGCCAGCAGCCGAGGACAGTACCAAGAGACCCAGTACTTC. It specifies CASSRGQYQETQYF.

The chain uses TRBV5-1 and TRBJ2-5, with D unresolved. V was clipped by 0 bases and J by 5 bases, with 8 bases between them. CDR1 and CDR2 (germline): SGHRS, YFSETQ. The CDR3 has 13 residues. The CDR3 DNA follows: TGCGCCAGCAGCTTGGTGGTAGCTGAGACCCAGTACTTC. It translates to CASSLVVAETQYF.

This clone has more than one count but fewer than ten. The chain recombines TRBV7-9 with TRBJ1-1; D not resolved. This CDR3 comprises 14 residues. Per germline, CDR1 SEHNR and CDR2 FQNEAQ (reference sequence). V lost 2 bases and J 1 base, leaving 8 bases between the germline ends. The CDR3 protein is CASSLIAGNTEAFF. As DNA, the CDR3 is TGTGCCAGCAGCTTAATTGCCGGGAACACTGAAGCTTTCTTT.

This clone has only one observation. This rearrangement joins TRBV5-4 to TRBJ2-5; possible D gene TRBD1, 6 bases. This CDR3 spans 14 amino acids. The germline gives CDR1 SGHNT, CDR2 YYREEE (reference sequence). Trimming removed 7 bases from V and 2 bases from J, with 15 bases in between. The CDR3 DNA is TGTGCCAGCGGAAAAGGACAGTCTCAAGAGACCCAGTACTTC. Translation gives CASGKGQSQETQYF.

V usage is TRBV4-1 and J usage is TRBJ1-6; possibly TRBD1 for D (5 bases). The germline gives CDR1 MGHRA, CDR2 YSYEKL. V was pared by 0 bases and J by 9 bases, with 15 bases between. The CDR3 runs to 16 residues. The CDR3 here is CASSQDRTGVGSPLHF. The CDR3 DNA sequence: TGCGCCAGCAGCCAAGATCGCACGGGGGTAGGTTCACCCCTCCACTTT.